The clone carrying this TCR beta chain was seen a single time. The sample belongs to a study of shared T cell receptors in the human thymus. The CDR3 extends over 15 amino acids. The junction had 4 bases not matched to a gene; V was cut back by 5 bases and J by 0 bases. Germline V gene sequence: CDR1 SEHNR, CDR2 FQNEAQ (reference sequence). Clones were sequenced by immunoSEQ multiplex PCR, and TCRdb holds only the in-frame ones, with some missing. The data contain more than 550,000 clones, around 87% of them seen just once; the ten biggest clones take up 0.0094%. This sample was shared with a second study, whose subject was human thymus T cells. That source reports: Donation was from healthy Finnish infants who were having corrective surgery that addressed congenital heart defects. Blood and thymic repertoires both appeared biased in V and J gene usage. As related research reported, thymic repertoires overlapped highly among unrelated individuals.

Sequencing used thymocytes. The origin of this receptor is a boy under two years old with a congenital heart defect. V usage is TRBV7-9 and J usage is TRBJ2-7; 10 bases line up with TRBD2. This CDR3 is CASSARTSGSYEQYF. DNA for the CDR3: TGTGCCAGCAGCGCCAGGACTAGCGGCTCCTACGAGCAGTACTTC.